This T cell receptor (beta chain) was obtained from a study of blood T cell repertoires in COVID-19. Study-level information: The United States, Italy and Spain were the sources of the acute and convalescent COVID-19 samples. PBMCs, B-cell-depleted T cells, or T cells were the source of the cDNA or gDNA that made up the material.

Trimming removed 5 bases from V and 6 bases from J; junction bases left unmatched: 8. This CDR3 is 14 amino acids long. CDR1 LNHDA and CDR2 SQIVND come from the germline V gene (reference sequence). In the authors' workflow: Scientists estimated how many nucleated cells there were by amplifying reference gene primers. Only in-frame clones appear in the TCRdb table, and some are missing; sequencing was by immunoSEQ multiplex PCR. V, J and clone size derive from that table, while D and trimming were established from the DNA sequence. Among 200,000 or so clones listed, 84% were seen once. The source material was peripheral blood. The clonotype was recovered from a human donor in a cohort sampled during active COVID-19. This chain links TRBV19 with TRBJ2-7, with 9 bases that match TRBD1. CDR3 DNA sequence: TGTGCCAGTAGTGGAGGGACAGGGTTGGCCGAGCAGTACTTC. Translating gives CASSGGTGLAEQYF.